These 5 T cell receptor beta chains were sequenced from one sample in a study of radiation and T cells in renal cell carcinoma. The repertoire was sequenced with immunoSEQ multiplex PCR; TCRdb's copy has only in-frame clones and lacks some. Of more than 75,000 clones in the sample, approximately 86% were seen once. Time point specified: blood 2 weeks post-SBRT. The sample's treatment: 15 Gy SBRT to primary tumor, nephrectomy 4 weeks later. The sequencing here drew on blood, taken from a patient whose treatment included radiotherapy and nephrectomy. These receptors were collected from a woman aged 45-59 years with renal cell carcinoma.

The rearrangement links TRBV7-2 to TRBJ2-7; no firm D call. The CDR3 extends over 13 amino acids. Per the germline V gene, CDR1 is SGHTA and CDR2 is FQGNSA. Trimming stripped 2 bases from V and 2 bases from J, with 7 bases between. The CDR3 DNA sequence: TGTGCCAGCAGCTTACCCGTTACCTACGAGCAGTACTTC. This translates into CASSLPVTYEQYF.

In DNA form, the CDR3 reads TGTGCCACCGGTGGGGCCAGGGCCACTGAAGCTTTCTTT. The encoded protein is CATGGARATEAFF. The V call is TRBV6-1, the J call TRBJ1-1; D may be TRBD1 (5 bases). CDR1 and CDR2 from the germline V gene are MNHNS and SASEGT. The CDR3 covers 13 residues. V was cut by 10 bases and J by 4 bases, with 16 bases left in between.

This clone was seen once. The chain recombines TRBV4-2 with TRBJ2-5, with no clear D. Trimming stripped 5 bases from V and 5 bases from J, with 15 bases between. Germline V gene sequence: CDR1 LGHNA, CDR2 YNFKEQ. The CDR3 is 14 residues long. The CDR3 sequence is CASSEASIPETQYF. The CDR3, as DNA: TGTGCCAGCAGCGAAGCTTCGATTCCCGAGACCCAGTACTTC.

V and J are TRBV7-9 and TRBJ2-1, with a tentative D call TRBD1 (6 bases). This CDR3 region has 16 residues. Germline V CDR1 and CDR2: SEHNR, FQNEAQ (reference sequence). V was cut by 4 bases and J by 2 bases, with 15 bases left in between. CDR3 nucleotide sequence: TGTGCCAGCAGCTGGGACAATGGGTACCCCTACAATGAGCAGTTCTTC. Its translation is CASSWDNGYPYNEQFF.

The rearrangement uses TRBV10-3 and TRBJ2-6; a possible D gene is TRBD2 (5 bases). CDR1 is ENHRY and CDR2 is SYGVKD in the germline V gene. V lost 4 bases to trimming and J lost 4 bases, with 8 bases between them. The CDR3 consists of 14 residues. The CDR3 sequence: CAISATGGANVLTF. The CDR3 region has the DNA TGTGCCATCAGTGCCACGGGAGGGGCCAACGTCCTGACTTTC.